The clone carrying this T cell receptor (beta chain) was recorded a few times. Its antigen remains unknown. Deletions cut 3 bases from V and 5 bases from J, with 14 bases between. There are 14 residues in the CDR3. Germline lookup yields CDR1 SEHNR and CDR2 FQNEAQ (reference sequence). Combining a sample-barcoded 5' primer with a J-beta primer mix, a second PCR ran for 7 to 11 cycles. TCRdb analysed the 5' RACE reads with MiXCR anew, one entry per CDR3 protein. The sample gives about 680,000 distinct CDR3 sequences, 49% of which show up once; 25% to 35% is in the top ten. The sample comes from a study of blood T cells in healthy people across ages. Study outcomes and limitations: The fall in TCR beta diversity per million T cells was roughly linear with age.

The TCR originated in a woman aged 60-75 years in good health. V is TRBV7-9 and J is TRBJ2-7; D is possibly TRBD1 (5 bases). Input material: blood. The CDR3 sequence is CASSFGQGWNEQYF. CDR3 nucleotide sequence: TGTGCCAGCAGCTTTGGGCAGGGTTGGAACGAGCAGTACTTC. The full variable domain, with the rest looked up from reference TRBV7-9 and TRBJ2-7, is DTGVSQNPRHKITKRGQNVTFRCDPISEHNRLYWYRQTLGQGPEFLTYFQNEAQLEKSRLLSDRFSAERPKGSFSTLEIQRTEQGDSAMYLCASSFGQGWNEQYFGPGTRLTVT.